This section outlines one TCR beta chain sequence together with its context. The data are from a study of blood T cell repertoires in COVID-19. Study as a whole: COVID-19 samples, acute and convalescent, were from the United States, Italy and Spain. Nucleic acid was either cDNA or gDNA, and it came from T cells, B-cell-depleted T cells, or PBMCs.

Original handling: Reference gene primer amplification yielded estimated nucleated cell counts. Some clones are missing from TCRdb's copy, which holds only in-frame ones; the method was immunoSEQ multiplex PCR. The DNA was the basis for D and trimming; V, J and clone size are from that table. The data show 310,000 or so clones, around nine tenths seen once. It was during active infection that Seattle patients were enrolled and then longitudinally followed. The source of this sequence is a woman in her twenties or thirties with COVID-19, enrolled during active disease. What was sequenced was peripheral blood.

CDR3: CSALLSYEQYF. The CDR3 coding sequence is TGCAGCGCCCTCTTATCCTACGAGCAGTACTTC. This rearrangement joins TRBV29-1 to TRBJ2-7; no definite D call. The CDR3 totals 11 residues. V was trimmed by 7 bases and J by 1 base, leaving 8 bases between them. The germline V gene has CDR1 SQVTM and CDR2 ANQGSEA.